This TCR beta chain was retrieved from a study of beta chain features in type 1 diabetes. Study-wide results and caveats: Within the patient group, naive, central memory and Treg TCRB repertoires appeared more similar to each other than within healthy donors. Within each of all four CD4+ subsets, Type 1 diabetes patients had TCRB CDR3s that were moderately but significantly shorter. Insertions were fewer and deletions more numerous at VDJ junctions in type 1 diabetes patients.

Germline V gene data show CDR1 as PRHDT and CDR2 as FYEKMQ (reference sequence). J was trimmed by 5 bases and V by 5 bases; bases with no gene match: 10. The CDR3 sequence is 16 residues long. Expressed TCRB transcripts were sequenced, since all the RNA that had been isolated was reverse transcribed. It was found that naive, central memory and regulatory T cell samples averaged about 4 million reads. Profiling relied on immunoSEQ multiplex PCR, and the TCRdb table lists in-frame clones only, not all of them. The sample contains fewer than 450,000 clones, approximately 12% of which appear only once. As concerns this clone: The antigen is not known.

This rearrangement joins TRBV13 to TRBJ2-7; 12 bases align to TRBD2. The sequenced sample was naive CD4+ T cells from blood. The sequence was collected from a woman aged 18 to 35 with type 1 diabetes. The CDR3 is CASSNRLAGEPHEQYF. As DNA, the CDR3 is TGTGCCAGCAGCAACAGACTAGCGGGAGAACCCCACGAGCAGTACTTC.